This TCR beta chain stems from a study of blood T cell repertoires in COVID-19. The CDR3 extends over 17 amino acids. Germline-derived CDR1 and CDR2 are SGDLS and YYNGEE. Trimming left V 0 bases short and J 0 bases short, with 13 bases between. Original handling: Estimated nucleated cell counts came from reference gene primer amplification. Clones were sequenced by immunoSEQ multiplex PCR, and TCRdb holds only the in-frame ones, with some missing. V and J calls plus clone size are reproduced from that table; the DNA served to infer D and trimming. The profile shows approximately 330,000 clones, roughly 87% of them singletons.

Source material: peripheral blood. This TCR was recovered from a man aged 25-40 years with COVID-19, enrolled during active disease. V is TRBV9 and J is TRBJ1-3, with D unresolved. The CDR3 DNA sequence: TGTGCCAGCAGCGTAGTGGGTGAGGTCTCCTCTGGAAACACCATATATTTT. This translates into CASSVVGEVSSGNTIYF.